The next 15 T cell receptor beta chains were all read from a single sample in a study of Graves' ophthalmopathy and Graves' hyperthyroidism. Using RNA transcripts, the TCR beta CDR3 regions were amplified. Following a first-round RT-PCR that used HTBI primers, a second-round multiplex PCR was carried out. One entry per CDR3 protein results from TCRdb running MiXCR on the multiplex PCR reads. The top ten clones hold about 6.6% of a sample with hundreds of thousands of distinct CDR3 sequences, about 24% of them seen once. What was sequenced was peripheral blood. The receptors were sampled from a young woman with stable Graves' hyperthyroidism. Some clones in this sample may be carry-over from other donors' samples.

The chain joins TRBV6-1 to TRBJ2-7; maybe TRBD1 (6 bases). Germline values: CDR1 MNHNS, CDR2 SASEGT. This CDR3 region has 13 residues. V was cut by 4 bases and J by 5 bases, with 12 bases left in between. This chain's CDR3 is CASSGQGNHEQYF. The CDR3 DNA is TGTGCCAGCAGTGGCCAGGGGAACCACGAGCAGTACTTC.

This clonotype was seen ten or more times. This chain joins TRBV13 and TRBJ2-7, with 7 bases fitting TRBD2. V shed 4 bases, J shed 3 bases, and the junction held 21 bases outside the gene matches. CDR1 is PRHDT and CDR2 is FYEKMQ in the germline V gene (reference sequence). This CDR3 contains 19 residues. CDR3 DNA sequence: TGTGCCAGCAGCTCATCCCTCACTTTCTGGGAGGGGAAAGTCTACGAGCAGTACTTC. This codes for CASSSSLTFWEGKVYEQYF. Combining the CDR3 with reference TRBV13 and TRBJ2-7 gives the whole variable domain AAGVIQSPRHLIKEKRETATLKCYPIPRHDTVYWYQQGPGQDPQFLISFYEKMQSDKGSIPDRFSAQQFSDYHSELNMSSLELGDSALYFCASSSSLTFWEGKVYEQYFGPGTRLTVT.

At least ten counts were recorded for this clonotype. The CDR3 region is CASNDGDPGNQPQHF. In DNA, the CDR3 is TGTGCCAGCAACGACGGGGATCCGGGCAATCAGCCCCAGCATTTT. The V and J genes are TRBV2 and TRBJ1-5; no definite D call. CDR1 is SNHLY, CDR2 FYNNEI, per germline. Trimming removed 7 bases at V and 2 bases at J, with 15 bases between. This CDR3 is built from 15 residues.

This clonotype was detected many times. This may stem from a read error, because a much larger clone lies one nucleotide away. The chain employs TRBV6-2 or TRBV6-3 and TRBJ1-1, with a weak D call TRBD1 (5 bases). Germline CDR1 MNHEY, CDR2 SVGEGT. The CDR3 loop spans 12 amino acids. The CDR3 sequence: CDSSDGGTEAFF. The DNA for the CDR3 is TGTGACAGCAGTGACGGGGGGACTGAAGCTTTCTTT.

As DNA, the CDR3 is TGTGCCAGCAGCCAACCGGTGTCTGGAAACACCATATATTTT. As protein: CASSQPVSGNTIYF. The chain employs TRBV3-1 and TRBJ1-3; D remains unclear. V gave up 2 bases and J gave up 1 base, with 6 bases separating them. Per germline, CDR1 LGHDT and CDR2 YNNKEL (reference sequence). The length of the CDR3 is 14 residues. The whole variable domain, remainder taken from reference TRBV3-1 and TRBJ1-3, is DTAVSQTPKYLVTQMGNDKSIKCEQNLGHDTMYWYKQDSKKFLKIMFSYNNKELIINETVPNRFSPKSPDKAHLNLHINSLELGDSAVYFCASSQPVSGNTIYFGEGSWLTVV.

The rearrangement uses TRBV5-1 and TRBJ1-2; D gene uncertain. CDR3 length equals 13 residues. Deletions cut 4 bases from V and 6 bases from J, with 13 bases between. The V gene's germline CDR1 is SGHRS and CDR2 YFSETQ. The CDR3 DNA follows: TGCGCCAGCAGCCCGGAAAGAAGGGATGGCTACACCTTC. It encodes CASSPERRDGYTF.

The table lists this clonotype with many counts. This chain links TRBV5-1 with TRBJ1-2; no clear D. The CDR3 has 15 amino acids. In germline, CDR1 is SGHRS, CDR2 YFSETQ. Trimming took off 1 base at V and 8 bases at J, with 18 bases between the two ends. CDR3 in amino acids: CASSLTAELIEGYTF. CDR3 coding DNA: TGCGCCAGCAGCTTGACGGCAGAGCTTATTGAGGGCTACACCTTC.

This clonotype has just a few counts. The chain has TRBV12-3 or TRBV12-4 and TRBJ1-1; D gene ambiguous. Trimming removed 6 bases from V and 0 bases from J, with 8 bases in between. The length of the CDR3 is 13 residues. The CDR3 loop reads CASSSALNTEAFF. CDR3 nucleotide sequence: TGTGCCAGCAGCTCGGCGCTGAACACTGAAGCTTTCTTT.

The table lists this clonotype with many counts. The chain employs TRBV11-1 and TRBJ2-6, with D maybe TRBD2 (5 bases). V was clipped by 8 bases and J by 0 bases, with 11 bases between them. There are 15 residues in the CDR3. Germline V gene sequence: CDR1 SGHAT, CDR2 FQDESV (reference sequence). The CDR3 DNA sequence: TGTGCCAGCGGGTTTGCGGGCTCTGGGGCCAACGTCCTGACTTTC. Translating gives CASGFAGSGANVLTF.

This chain uses TRBV28 with TRBJ1-1; D is undetermined. Germline V gives CDR1 MDHEN, CDR2 SYDVKM. CDR3 size: 14 residues. V lost 9 bases and J 1 base, leaving 15 bases between the germline ends. In DNA, the CDR3 is TGTGCCAGTCGTACATGGGCGTGGAACACTGAAGCTTTCTTT. It yields the protein CASRTWAWNTEAFF.

There are a few counts of this clonotype. V usage is TRBV12-3 or TRBV12-4 and J usage is TRBJ2-7; 7 bases map to TRBD2. The CDR3 length is 15 residues. The V segment lost 5 bases and the J segment 4 bases; nucleotides outside the gene matches: 11. This chain's CDR3 is CASSGGTSGDYEQYF. The CDR3 coding sequence is TGTGCCAGCAGTGGCGGGACCAGCGGGGATTACGAGCAGTACTTC.

The rearrangement uses TRBV28 and TRBJ2-7, with D possibly matching TRBD1 (6 bases). The germline gives CDR1 MDHEN, CDR2 SYDVKM. CDR3 size: 17 residues. V shed 5 bases and J shed 5 bases, with 25 bases lying between them. CDR3 bases: TGTGCCAGCAGTACCCAGGGGCCGGGGACCGCAGCCGACGAGCAGTACTTC. It specifies CASSTQGPGTAADEQYF.

As DNA, the CDR3 is TGTGCCATCAGTGAGTCCTGGGCAGGCTACGAGCAGTACTTC. Translation: CAISESWAGYEQYF. The chain is built from TRBV10-3 and TRBJ2-7, with unresolved D. Germline CDR1 is ENHRY and CDR2 is SYGVKD. V was pared by 0 bases and J by 3 bases, with 9 bases between. CDR3 length: 14 residues.

This clonotype was counted many times. The chain recombines TRBV11-1 with TRBJ2-7, with D possibly being TRBD1 (5 bases). Per the germline V gene, CDR1 is SGHAT and CDR2 is FQDESV (reference sequence). V lost 0 bases, J lost 7 bases, and 7 bases lay in between. The CDR3 is made up of 12 amino acids. The DNA of the CDR3 is TGTGCCAGCAGCTTAGCAGGGGAAGAGCAGTACTTC. It is translated as CASSLAGEEQYF.

The table lists this clonotype with a few counts. This chain links TRBV5-1 with TRBJ2-7, with 7 bases aligning to TRBD1. The ends lost 2 bases at V and 6 bases at J; junction bases unmatched: 14. CDR1 SGHRS and CDR2 YFSETQ come from the germline V gene. This CDR3 spans 16 amino acids. CDR3 DNA: TGCGCCAGCAGCTTCGGCCGGGACAGCTTTATACTCGAGCAGTACTTC. Translating it yields CASSFGRDSFILEQYF.